The 27 T cell receptor beta chains presented below share a single source sample, sequenced in a study of response to subunit inactivated influenza vaccine (dated by TCRdb to the late 2010s). This specimen's time point label, interpreted: around 42 days after influenza vaccine administration. Library prep was done by RT-PCR. TCRdb records Illumina HiSeq 2500 as the sequencer. TCRdb trimmed the raw reads at Q25, called clones with MiXCR and kept productive beta chains. Every CDR3 protein is listed once, alongside the most common genes and DNA of its rows. In this sample the table shows about 160,000 distinct CDR3 sequences, approximately 10% of which occur a single time. 12% of the sample rests with the top ten. The input for sequencing was non-naive T cells sorted from PBMCs, taken 45 days after vaccination. The intended sense of this specimen's cell subset or site label: memory T cell fraction. The receptors originated from a man aged 45-65 years who received an inactivated influenza vaccine. Donor details come from another sample of the same person, matched by shared clones.

About this clonotype: It may be a read error: a sequence one base away is much more abundant. The chain is built from TRBV4-2 and TRBJ2-2; 7 bases map to TRBD2. Trimming took 0 bases from V and 6 from J; bases not matched to a gene: 4. The V gene's germline CDR1 is LGHNA and CDR2 YNFKEQ. This CDR3 contains 15 residues. The CDR3 region is CASSQERSGAGELFF. The CDR3 DNA is TGTGCCAGCAGCCAAGAAAGAAGCGGGGCCGGGGAGCTGTTTTTT.

The chain carries TRBV5-1 and TRBJ2-5; 11 nucleotides agree with TRBD2. The CDR3 spans 14 residues. The J segment lost 5 bases and the V segment lost 2 bases, leaving 2 bases of the junction unmatched. Germline loops: CDR1 SGHRS, CDR2 YFSETQ. CDR3: CASSLLAGDETQYF. CDR3 bases: TGCGCCAGCAGCTTACTAGCGGGAGACGAGACCCAGTACTTC.

This clonotype was observed a handful of times. The chain has TRBV7-3 and TRBJ2-1; D gene ambiguous. CDR1 SGHTA and CDR2 FQGTGA come from the germline V gene. Trimming left V 2 bases short and J 2 bases short, with 16 bases between. This CDR3 contains 17 residues. CDR3 residues: CASSLGRLRIPYNEQFF. The CDR3 DNA reads TGTGCCAGCAGCTTAGGGCGGCTACGGATCCCCTACAATGAGCAGTTCTTC.

In this sample, this clonotype turned up a few times. The J gene is TRBJ2-2, the V gene TRBV5-5; TRBD1 agrees at 7 bases. The V and J ends lost 5 bases and 7 bases, in that order; junction bases with no gene match: 5. Germline V lookup: CDR1 SGHKS, CDR2 YYEKEE (reference sequence). The CDR3 runs to 13 residues. The CDR3, as DNA: TGTGCCAGCAGTCCAACAGGGGTCGGGGAGCTGTTTTTT. Encoded protein: CASSPTGVGELFF.

This clonotype was detected only a few times. The chain links TRBV6-4 to TRBJ2-1, with 10 bases fitting TRBD1. Trimming removed 1 base from V and 0 bases from J; junction bases left unmatched: 0. Germline CDR1 is MRHNA and CDR2 is SNTAGT. CDR3 size: 16 residues. In DNA, the CDR3 is TGTGCCAGCAGTGACTGGACAGGGGGCTCCTACAATGAGCAGTTCTTC. This codes for CASSDWTGGSYNEQFF.

This clonotype occurred many times. The V call is TRBV6-2 or TRBV6-3, the J call TRBJ2-4; D gene uncertain. V lost 6 bases and J lost 6, with 15 bases in between. Germline CDR1 reads MNHEY; CDR2 reads SVGEGT. The CDR3 contains 14 residues. CDR3 coding DNA: TGTGCCAGCAGACGAACTGGATGGGGAAACATTCAGTACTTC. Its protein product is CASRRTGWGNIQYF.

This clonotype was detected ten times or more. This sequence joins TRBV4-1 and TRBJ1-1; no clear D. V was clipped by 0 bases and J by 7 bases, with 18 bases between them. The CDR3 sequence is 16 residues long. Germline CDR1 MGHRA, CDR2 YSYEKL. The CDR3 is CASSQDRTFLYVEAFF. DNA of the CDR3: TGCGCCAGCAGCCAAGATAGAACGTTCTTGTACGTTGAAGCTTTCTTT.

The rearrangement uses TRBV14 and TRBJ2-7, with D perhaps given as TRBD1 or TRBD2 (5 bases each). CDR1 is SGHDN, CDR2 FVKESK, per germline. Trimming took off 2 bases at V and 7 bases at J, with 15 bases between the two ends. The CDR3 sequence is 14 residues long. CDR3 protein: CASSQFLGAGEQYF. CDR3 DNA sequence: TGTGCCAGCAGCCAATTCCTCGGGGCTGGGGAGCAGTACTTC.

This clonotype has at least ten counts. The CDR3 loop reads CASSYRDFTDTQYF. CDR3 DNA: TGTGCCAGCAGTTACCGGGACTTCACAGATACGCAGTATTTT. The chain carries TRBV6-2 or TRBV6-3 and TRBJ2-3, with a tentative D call TRBD2 (6 bases). Germline CDR1 and CDR2: MNHEY and SVGEGT. This CDR3 has 14 amino acids. The ends were cut back, 2 bases at V and 2 bases at J, with 8 bases in the middle.

This clonotype was detected a few times. J is TRBJ1-5 and V is TRBV10-3; TRBD1 is a possible D gene (5 bases). Deletions cut 6 bases from V and 3 bases from J, with 9 bases between. The CDR3 covers 13 residues. Per germline, CDR1 ENHRY and CDR2 SYGVKD. The CDR3 DNA follows: TGTGCCATCAGGAGGGGCCCCAATCAGCCCCAGCATTTT. It yields the protein CAIRRGPNQPQHF.

This clonotype occurred a few times. CDR3 sequence: CASSFAGGGGTEAFF. The DNA of the CDR3 is TGTGCCAGCAGTTTCGCAGGGGGCGGTGGCACTGAAGCTTTCTTT. The rearrangement uses TRBV12-3 or TRBV12-4 and TRBJ1-1, with 8 bases identical to TRBD1. The length of the CDR3 is 15 residues. V was pared by 3 bases and J by 4 bases, with 7 bases of the junction left unmatched.

The rearrangement joins TRBV7-8 to TRBJ2-7; TRBD1 matches at 8 bases. The junction had 4 bases not matched to a gene; V was cut back by 3 bases and J by 3 bases. Germline V gives CDR1 SGHVS, CDR2 FQNEAQ. The CDR3 length is 14 residues. CDR3 sequence (DNA): TGTGCCAGCAGCTTGGGACAGGTCGGCTACGAGCAGTACTTC. The encoded protein is CASSLGQVGYEQYF.

This clonotype came up many times. The chain couples TRBV15 to TRBJ2-1; D possibly corresponds to TRBD1 (5 bases). CDR3 size: 14 residues. The germline gives CDR1 LNHNV, CDR2 YYDKDF (reference sequence). The germline V and J ends were trimmed by 7 bases and 7 bases, with 17 bases remaining between them. DNA of the CDR3: TGTGCCACCAATAAAGGGGATTTCGAGAATGAGCAGTTCTTC. As protein: CATNKGDFENEQFF. Complete variable domain (other parts from reference TRBV15 and TRBJ2-1): DAMVIQNPRYQVTQFGKPVTLSCSQTLNHNVMYWYQQKSSQAPKLLFHYYDKDFNNEADTPDNFQSRRPNTSFCFLDIRSPGLGDTAMYLCATNKGDFENEQFFGPGTRLTVL.

This clonotype turned up a few times. The V call is TRBV9, the J call TRBJ2-3; D uncertain. Deletions cut 6 bases from V and 0 bases from J, with 14 bases between. Germline V gene data show CDR1 as SGDLS and CDR2 as YYNGEE. This CDR3 spans 15 amino acids. The CDR3 coding sequence is TGTGCCAGCACCCAAGGAATATTTAGCACAGATACGCAGTATTTT. Translating it yields CASTQGIFSTDTQYF.

This rearrangement joins TRBV20-1 to TRBJ2-7; 7 bases are a match to TRBD1. Trimming removed 5 bases from V and 4 bases from J; junction bases left unmatched: 5. This CDR3 has 12 amino acids. Germline lookup yields CDR1 DFQATT and CDR2 SNEGSKA (reference sequence). The CDR3 reads CSADKQGYEQYF. The DNA of the CDR3 is TGCAGTGCTGACAAACAGGGGTACGAGCAGTACTTC.

A word on this clonotype: A much larger clone lies one base from this, so it may be a read error. The gene calls are TRBV12-3 or TRBV12-4 and TRBJ1-2; unclear D gene. V lost 7 bases, J lost 4 bases, and 19 bases lay in between. The CDR3 sequence is 15 residues long. Written as DNA, the CDR3 is TGTGCCAGCACCGCCCTAGGGCGTGTCGGCTATGGCTACACCTTC. Protein sequence: CASTALGRVGYGYTF.

The chain has TRBV11-1 and TRBJ2-5; TRBD1 aligns across 8 bases. The germline V gene has CDR1 SGHAT and CDR2 FQDESV (reference sequence). The CDR3 is 14 residues long. The V gene end was trimmed by 5 bases and the J gene end by 5 bases; junction bases not matched to a gene: 7. This CDR3 reads CASSTAGGVETQYF. The CDR3 region has the DNA TGTGCCAGCAGCACCGCAGGGGGCGTTGAGACCCAGTACTTC.

This clonotype was counted only a few times. The V call is TRBV6-2 or TRBV6-3, the J call TRBJ2-2; TRBD1 might be the D (5 bases). The CDR3 consists of 14 residues. The V end lost 7 bases, the J end lost 0 bases, and 9 bases lay between the germline ends. Looked up from germline, CDR1 is MNHEY and CDR2 is SVGEGT. The CDR3 region has the DNA TGTGCCAGCAAAGGGGCTACGAACACCGGGGAGCTGTTTTTT. It encodes CASKGATNTGELFF.

The J gene is TRBJ1-1, the V gene TRBV18; D is ambiguous. Between the trimmed V and J ends, which lost 6 bases and 11 bases, there was a span of 13 bases. Germline CDR1 is KGHSH and CDR2 is LQKENI. The CDR3 is 11 residues long. CDR3 DNA sequence: TGTGCCAGCTCCTCTCGAGTAGGGGCTTTCTTT. Its protein is CASSSRVGAFF.

The chain carries TRBV6-5 and TRBJ1-2; perhaps TRBD1 as D (5 bases). V was pared by 11 bases and J by 7 bases, with 14 bases between. The CDR3 is made up of 11 amino acids. Germline lookup yields CDR1 MNHEY and CDR2 SVGAGI. CDR3 nucleotide sequence: TGTGCCGTGGGGGGGTACTCTGGCTACACCTTC. This translates into CAVGGYSGYTF.

This clonotype was seen only a few times. The chain is built from TRBV20-1 and TRBJ2-7; TRBD2 matches 13 bases. V lost 6 bases and J lost 4; bases outside the gene matches: 12. The germline V gene encodes CDR1 DFQATT and CDR2 SNEGSKA (reference sequence). The CDR3 has 16 amino acids. The CDR3 DNA reads as TGCAGTGCAACGGGACTAGCGGGGCGAAGCGGGTACGAGCAGTACTTC. As protein: CSATGLAGRSGYEQYF.

This clonotype has more than one count but fewer than ten. The V gene is TRBV6-1, the J gene TRBJ2-7, with no clear D. CDR1 is MNHNS, CDR2 SASEGT, per germline. V shed 0 bases and J shed 5 bases, with 5 bases lying between them. The CDR3 is made up of 12 amino acids. CDR3 DNA sequence: TGTGCCAGCAGTGAAGCCTTCGACGAGCAGTACTTC. Its protein is CASSEAFDEQYF.

The chain has TRBV7-2 and TRBJ1-5, with no clear D. The CDR3 length is 13 residues. Germline loops: CDR1 SGHTA, CDR2 FQGNSA. The V end lost 5 bases, the J end lost 4 bases, and 9 bases lay between the germline ends. The CDR3 bases are TGTGCCAGCAGCCTTGAACGAAATCAGCCCCAGCATTTT. Its translation is CASSLERNQPQHF.

This clonotype was seen only a few times. One junction end disagrees with the germline gene, perhaps due to a read error. V usage is TRBV20-1 and J usage is TRBJ2-5; 10 positions agree with TRBD2. Germline CDR1 and CDR2: DFQATT and SNEGSKA (reference sequence). The CDR3 loop spans 15 amino acids. Here the CDR3 DNA reads TGCAGTGCTGGAGATAGCGGGGGGATCCAAGAGACCCAGTACTTC. Its translation: CSAGDSGGIQETQYF.

The chain joins TRBV2 to TRBJ1-1, with D perhaps TRBD1 (5 bases). This CDR3 has 15 residues. The V end lost 3 bases, the J end lost 0 bases, and 11 bases lay between the germline ends. Germline CDR1 and CDR2: SNHLY and FYNNEI. The CDR3 sequence: CASSDPGLVNTEAFF. DNA for the CDR3: TGTGCCAGCAGTGACCCGGGACTAGTGAACACTGAAGCTTTCTTT.

About this clonotype: A clone one base away is much larger, so this may be a read error. The V call is TRBV3-1, the J call TRBJ1-1; D might be TRBD1 (5 bases). This CDR3 is 12 amino acids long. Per the germline V gene, CDR1 is LGHDT and CDR2 is YNNKEL (reference sequence). The CDR3 sequence is CARSHGSGEAFF. CDR3 nucleotide sequence: TGTGCCAGAAGCCATGGGTCAGGGGAAGCTTTCTTT.

In its sample, this clonotype was seen many times. The rearrangement links TRBV15 to TRBJ1-2, with unresolved D. CDR1 is LNHNV and CDR2 is YYDKDF in the germline V gene (reference sequence). Deletions cut 0 bases from V and 4 bases from J, with 15 bases between. The CDR3 loop spans 16 amino acids. CDR3 residues: CATSRDLARSSYGYTF. The CDR3 nucleotides are TGTGCCACCAGCAGAGATCTGGCAAGATCGAGCTATGGCTACACCTTC.